A selection of T cell receptor beta chains follows, all from one sample in a study of T cells in Graves' hyperthyroidism and ophthalmopathy. TCRdb reprocessed the multiplex PCR reads via MiXCR and lists one record per CDR3 protein. The table includes under 200,000 distinct CDR3 sequences, over 8% detected once. The sample taken for sequencing was blood. Receptors were obtained from a young woman with Graves' hyperthyroidism that later progressed to Graves' ophthalmopathy. CDR3s include the opening cysteine and the closing phenylalanine or tryptophan. The order of the fields is clone size, J gene, V gene, D gene, CDR3 DNA, CDR3 protein. The D gene is left open where the match is weak. Size values are once, few and many counts, or a class for expanded clones, and some rows have none.

few TRBJ2-3 TRBV5-6 . TGTGCCAGCAGTTGGAGTCCGAGGACTGGAAGAGATACGCAGTATTTT CASSWSPRTGRDTQYF
many TRBJ1-4 TRBV7-8 . TGTGCCAGCAGCTTCGTCAGGGTGGTAACTAATGAAAAACTGTTTTTT CASSFVRVVTNEKLFF
many TRBJ2-7 TRBV6-1 TRBD1 TGTGCCAGCAGCCGGGCCCCGGGACAGGCTCACGAGCAGTACTTC CASSRAPGQAHEQYF
many TRBJ2-3 TRBV9 TRBD2 TGTGCCAGCAGCGTAGACGGCGGGGGTGACACAGATACGCAGTATTTT CASSVDGGGDTDTQYF
many TRBJ1-5 TRBV9 . TGTGCCAGCAGCCCCACCGCGTCTGAGGCGTGGCAGCCCCAGCATTTT CASSPTASEAWQPQHF
few TRBJ1-4 TRBV7-9 TRBD1 TGTGCCAGCAGCCCAAAGCCAGGGACAGGGGGCGCAAAAGATTATGAAAAACTGTTTTTT CASSPKPGTGGAKDYEKLFF
many TRBJ1-5 TRBV19 TRBD1 TGTGCCAGTAACACGCCGGGACAGGGTTCGGTGAGCAATCAGCCCCAGCATTTT CASNTPGQGSVSNQPQHF
many TRBJ2-2 TRBV12-3/TRBV12-4 . TGTGCCAGCAGTTTAACTGACACTCACACCGGGGAGCTGTTTTTT CASSLTDTHTGELFF
. TRBJ2-3 TRBV7-2 TRBD2 TGTGCCAGCAGCTTCTCTAGCGGGATCAAAACTAGCACAGATACGCAGTATTTT CASSFSSGIKTSTDTQYF
. TRBJ2-5 TRBV5-6 . TGTGCCAGCAGGGGGGGCCCCAGAGAGACCCAGTACTTC CASRGGPRETQYF
many TRBJ1-6 TRBV6-1 TRBD1 TGTGCCAGCAGCAATGGACAGGGCAGTTCACCCCTCCACTTT CASSNGQGSSPLHF
many TRBJ2-1 TRBV5-1 TRBD1 TGCGCCAGCAGCTTTAGGCAGGGGGTCTACAATGAGCAGTTCTTC CASSFRQGVYNEQFF
few TRBJ1-2 TRBV6-5 . TGTGCCAGCAGTTACTATCTGGGTGCGGGCTTAGATGGCTACACCTTC CASSYYLGAGLDGYTF
. TRBJ2-1 TRBV24-1 TRBD2 TGTGCCACCAGTGAGGGACTAGCGGGAGGATACAATGAGCAGTTCTTC CATSEGLAGGYNEQFF
. TRBJ2-3 TRBV24-1 . TGTGCCACCAGTGATTTGGAGGAAAGTCTTACAGATACGCAGTATTTT CATSDLEESLTDTQYF
many TRBJ1-2 TRBV30 . TGTGCCTGGAGTGTATACCAGGGCTACACCTTC CAWSVYQGYTF
many TRBJ2-5 TRBV28 . TGTGCCAGCAGTAGAGACATCTCCTCCCAAGAGACCCAGTACTTC CASSRDISSQETQYF
many TRBJ1-3 TRBV7-2 . TGTGCCAGCAGCCCTTTCCGGGGGGCCAGAAACACCATATATTTT CASSPFRGARNTIYF
many TRBJ2-7 TRBV30 TRBD2 TGTGCCTGGAGTCCCCTGGGGACTAGCGGAGTTACCTACGAGCAGTACTTC CAWSPLGTSGVTYEQYF
many TRBJ2-3 TRBV18 TRBD2 TGTGCCAGCTCACTGGGACTAACCACAGTCACAGATACGCAGTATTTT CASSLGLTTVTDTQYF
many TRBJ2-1 TRBV7-3 . TGTGCCAGCCCTTCCCACCACAACGGAGTTATTGAGCAGTTCTTC CASPSHHNGVIEQFF
many TRBJ2-3 TRBV7-7 . TGTGCTAGCAGCAGAGATAACAGAGGGGATACGCAGTATTTT CASSRDNRGDTQYF
many TRBJ1-5 TRBV12-3/TRBV12-4 . TGTGCCAGCAGTCCCCGACAGGATAGCAATCAGCCCCAGCATTTT CASSPRQDSNQPQHF
many TRBJ2-1 TRBV10-3 TRBD2 TGTGCCATCAGTGAGCGCGGGGGGGCCGTTGAGCAGTTCTTC CAISERGGAVEQFF
many TRBJ2-3 TRBV30 . TGTGCCTGGGGGGATCTGGCAAGAACGGATACGCAGTATTTT CAWGDLARTDTQYF
many TRBJ1-5 TRBV28 . TGTGCCAGCGAGGGACACATCAATCAGCCCCAGCATTTT CASEGHINQPQHF
many TRBJ2-3 TRBV28 . TGTGCCAGCACCCAAGGGCAGGGGCCCGTTCCAAGCACAGATACGCAGTATTTT CASTQGQGPVPSTDTQYF
many TRBJ2-7 TRBV20-1 TRBD1 TGCAGTGCTAGAGGGACAGGAAAATCCTACGAGCAGTACTTC CSARGTGKSYEQYF
many TRBJ2-5 TRBV27 . TGTGCCAGCAGGGGACCGTTACATCAAGAGACCCAGTACTTC CASRGPLHQETQYF
few TRBJ1-5 TRBV6-1 TRBD1 TGTGCCAGCAGTGAAAGGACAGGGTTATATCAGCCCCAGCATTTT CASSERTGLYQPQHF
few TRBJ2-3 TRBV3-1 . TGTGCCAGCAGCCAAGGAACGACCCTAGGCACAGATACGCAGTATTTT CASSQGTTLGTDTQYF
many TRBJ2-7 TRBV7-9 . TGTGCCAGCAGCCCCTCAGGAGGTCCCTACGAGCAGTACTTC CASSPSGGPYEQYF
many TRBJ2-5 TRBV29-1 TRBD1 TGCAGCGGGTGGACAGGGGAGGGAGAGACCCAGTACTTC CSGWTGEGETQYF
few TRBJ2-5 TRBV4-2 TRBD1 TGTGCCAGCAGCCAAGAAGCAGGGGGCGCGGAGACCCAGTACTTC CASSQEAGGAETQYF
. TRBJ1-5 TRBV30 . TGTGCCTGGAGTCGGGAGGGTGGGCCGGGATTCAATCAGCCCCAGCATTTT CAWSREGGPGFNQPQHF
. TRBJ1-2 TRBV19 . TGTGCCAGTAGTAAGGGGCAGGCGACGGGGTATGGCTACACCTTC CASSKGQATGYGYTF
medium-sized TRBJ1-1 TRBV10-2 . TGCGCCAGCAGTGATAGGGAAAACACTGAAGCTTTCTTT CASSDRENTEAFF
many TRBJ1-4 TRBV12-3/TRBV12-4 TRBD1 TGTGCCAGCAGTAAAGGACAGGGCTTTAATGAAAAACTGTTTTTT CASSKGQGFNEKLFF
once TRBJ2-7 TRBV6-1 . TGTGCCATCAGCCCCGAGAGGTACTACGAGCAGTACTTC CAISPERYYEQYF
many TRBJ1-1 TRBV7-8 . TGTGCCAGCAGCTTAGATGGCGGCATGAACACTGAAGCTTTCTTT CASSLDGGMNTEAFF
many TRBJ2-7 TRBV6-1 TRBD2 TGTGCCACCCAAGCGGGATACCGCTACGAGCAGTACTTC CATQAGYRYEQYF
few TRBJ1-2 TRBV7-8 . TGTGCCAGCAGCTTACCAAAGTCCTCGGGGGTCTCTAGGGGCTACACCTTC CASSLPKSSGVSRGYTF
many TRBJ1-1 TRBV11-2 . TGTGCCAGCAGCTTAGAGATCATCCTAGACACTGAAGCTTTCTTT CASSLEIILDTEAFF
few TRBJ2-2 TRBV4-2 . TGTGCCAGCAGCCAAGCAGGGAACACCGGGGAGCTGTTTTTT CASSQAGNTGELFF
many TRBJ2-1 TRBV11-2 . TGTGCCAGCAGCTATGGACAAACCAATGAGCAGTTCTTC CASSYGQTNEQFF
many TRBJ2-7 TRBV5-5 . TGTGCCAGCAGCTCGGGACTTACCTACGAGCAGTACTTC CASSSGLTYEQYF
many TRBJ2-2 TRBV10-3 . TGTGCCATCAGCTCCCGACAGGACACCGGGGAGCTGTTTTTT CAISSRQDTGELFF
few TRBJ2-3 TRBV9 TRBD1 TGTGCCAGCAGCCTGACAGGGTCCACGGTCGATACGCAGTATTTT CASSLTGSTVDTQYF
. TRBJ1-1 TRBV24-1 . TGTGCCACCCAGGACAGTCAGAACACTGAAGCTTTCTTT CATQDSQNTEAFF
. TRBJ2-2 TRBV4-1 TRBD2 TGCGCCAGCAGCCAAGGTCTAGCGGGTGCAAGGACCGGGGAGCTGTTTTTT CASSQGLAGARTGELFF
many TRBJ2-7 TRBV2 TRBD1 TGTGCCAGCAGAGCGACAGGGTTGTACTACGAGCAGTACTTC CASRATGLYYEQYF